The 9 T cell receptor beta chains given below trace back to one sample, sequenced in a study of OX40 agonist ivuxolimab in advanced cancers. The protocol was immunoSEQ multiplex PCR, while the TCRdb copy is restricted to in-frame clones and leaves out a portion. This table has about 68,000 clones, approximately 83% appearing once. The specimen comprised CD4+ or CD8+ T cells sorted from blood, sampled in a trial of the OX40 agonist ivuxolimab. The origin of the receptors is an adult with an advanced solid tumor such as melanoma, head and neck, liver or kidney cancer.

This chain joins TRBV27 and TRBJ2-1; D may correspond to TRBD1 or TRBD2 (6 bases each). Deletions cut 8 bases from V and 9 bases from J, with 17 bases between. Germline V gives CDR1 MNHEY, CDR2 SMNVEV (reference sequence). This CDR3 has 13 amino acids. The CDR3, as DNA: TGTGCCAGCGCAAGGGGGGACCTCTCTGAGCAGTTCTTC. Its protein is CASARGDLSEQFF.

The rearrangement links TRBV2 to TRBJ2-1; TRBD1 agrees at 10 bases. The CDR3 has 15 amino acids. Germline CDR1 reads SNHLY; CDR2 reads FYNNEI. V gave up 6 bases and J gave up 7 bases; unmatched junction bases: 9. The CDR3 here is CASSRQGANGNEQFF. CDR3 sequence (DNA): TGTGCCAGCAGCAGACAGGGGGCGAACGGTAATGAGCAGTTCTTC.

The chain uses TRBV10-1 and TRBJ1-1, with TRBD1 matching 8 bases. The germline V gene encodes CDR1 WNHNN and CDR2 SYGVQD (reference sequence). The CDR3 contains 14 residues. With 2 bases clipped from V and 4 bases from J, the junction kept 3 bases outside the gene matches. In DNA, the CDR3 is TGCGCCAGCAGTGAGGTCAGGGGGCGCACTGAAGCTTTCTTT. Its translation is CASSEVRGRTEAFF.

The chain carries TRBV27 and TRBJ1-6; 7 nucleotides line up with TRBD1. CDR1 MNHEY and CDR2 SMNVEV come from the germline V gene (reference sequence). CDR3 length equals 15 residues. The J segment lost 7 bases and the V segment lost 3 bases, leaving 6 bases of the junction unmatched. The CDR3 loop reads CASSFGDSPNSPLHF. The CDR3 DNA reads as TGTGCCAGCAGTTTTGGGGACAGTCCCAATTCACCCCTCCACTTT.

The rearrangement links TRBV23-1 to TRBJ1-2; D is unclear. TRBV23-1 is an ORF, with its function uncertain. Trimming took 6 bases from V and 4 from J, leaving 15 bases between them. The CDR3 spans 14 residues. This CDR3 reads CASSPPPTTYGYTF. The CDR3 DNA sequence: TGCGCCAGCAGCCCGCCCCCCACGACCTATGGCTACACCTTC.

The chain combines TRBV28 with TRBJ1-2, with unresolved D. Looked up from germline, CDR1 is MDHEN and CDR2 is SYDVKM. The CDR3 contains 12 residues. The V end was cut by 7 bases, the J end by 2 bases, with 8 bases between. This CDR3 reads CASIGENYGYTF. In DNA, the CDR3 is TGTGCCAGCATCGGTGAGAACTATGGCTACACCTTC.

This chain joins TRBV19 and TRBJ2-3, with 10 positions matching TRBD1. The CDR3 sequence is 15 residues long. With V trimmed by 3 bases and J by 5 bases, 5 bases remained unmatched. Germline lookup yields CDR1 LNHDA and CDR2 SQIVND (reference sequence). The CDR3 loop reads CASSMGQGSEDTQYF. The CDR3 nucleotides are TGTGCCAGTAGTATGGGACAGGGGAGCGAAGATACGCAGTATTTT. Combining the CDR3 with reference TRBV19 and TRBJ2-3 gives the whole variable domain DGGITQSPKYLFRKEGQNVTLSCEQNLNHDAMYWYRQDPGQGLRLIYYSQIVNDFQKGDIAEGYSVSREKKESFPLTVTSAQKNPTAFYLCASSMGQGSEDTQYFGPGTRLTVL.

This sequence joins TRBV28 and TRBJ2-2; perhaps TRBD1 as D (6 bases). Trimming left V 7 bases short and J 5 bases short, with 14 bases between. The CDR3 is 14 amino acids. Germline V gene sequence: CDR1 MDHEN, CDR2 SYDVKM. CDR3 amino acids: CASNSPGHTGELFF. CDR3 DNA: TGTGCCAGCAATAGCCCGGGACATACCGGGGAGCTGTTTTTT.

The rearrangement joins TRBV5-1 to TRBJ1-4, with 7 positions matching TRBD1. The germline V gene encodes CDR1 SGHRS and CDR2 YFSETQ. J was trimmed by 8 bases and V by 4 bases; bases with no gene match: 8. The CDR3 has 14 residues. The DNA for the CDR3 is TGCGCCAGCAGCCAGACAGGGTATGGCGAAAAACTGTTTTTT. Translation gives CASSQTGYGEKLFF. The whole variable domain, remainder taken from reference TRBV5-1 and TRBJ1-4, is KAGVTQTPRYLIKTRGQQVTLSCSPISGHRSVSWYQQTPGQGLQFLFEYFSETQRNKGNFPGRFSGRQFSNSRSEMNVSTLELGDSALYLCASSQTGYGEKLFFGSGTQLSVL.